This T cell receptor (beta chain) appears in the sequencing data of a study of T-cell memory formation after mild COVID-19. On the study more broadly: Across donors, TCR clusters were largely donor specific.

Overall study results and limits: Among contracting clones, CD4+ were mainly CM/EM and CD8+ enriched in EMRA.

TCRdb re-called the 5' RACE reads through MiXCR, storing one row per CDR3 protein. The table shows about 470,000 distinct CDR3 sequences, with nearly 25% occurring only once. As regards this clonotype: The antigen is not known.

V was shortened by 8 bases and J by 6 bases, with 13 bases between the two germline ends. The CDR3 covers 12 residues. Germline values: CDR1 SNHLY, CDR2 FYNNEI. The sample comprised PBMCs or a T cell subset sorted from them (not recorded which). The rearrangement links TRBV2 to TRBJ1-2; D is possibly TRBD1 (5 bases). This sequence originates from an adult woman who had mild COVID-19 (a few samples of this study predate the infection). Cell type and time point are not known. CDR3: CASDWGNDGYTF. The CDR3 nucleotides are TGTGCCAGCGATTGGGGGAACGATGGCTACACCTTC.